This TCR beta chain was sequenced in a study of blood T cell repertoires in COVID-19. The wider study: The United States, Italy and Spain supplied acute and convalescent COVID-19 samples. PBMCs, B-cell-depleted T cells, or T cells were the source of the cDNA or gDNA that made up the material.

Per the germline V gene, CDR1 is SGDLS and CDR2 is YYNGEE. Trimming cost V 2 bases and J 8 bases; bases outside gene matches: 3. The CDR3 spans 14 residues. As originally analysed: Nucleated cell number was recorded as an estimate derived from reference gene primer amplification. TCRdb's copy holds only in-frame clones and misses some; the assay was immunoSEQ multiplex PCR. V and J calls and clone size are copied from that table; D and trimming were computed from the DNA. The repertoire holds about 440,000 clones, nearly 90% seen once, with approximately 2% in the top ten. Sequenced sample: PBMCs or T cells enriched from blood (not recorded which). V is TRBV9 and J is TRBJ1-6; the match to TRBD1 covers 8 bases. The origin of this receptor is a woman between 18 and 29 years old with acute COVID-19. The chain's CDR3 is CASSVAQGDSPLHF. CDR3 bases: TGTGCCAGCAGCGTCGCACAGGGGGATTCACCCCTCCACTTT.